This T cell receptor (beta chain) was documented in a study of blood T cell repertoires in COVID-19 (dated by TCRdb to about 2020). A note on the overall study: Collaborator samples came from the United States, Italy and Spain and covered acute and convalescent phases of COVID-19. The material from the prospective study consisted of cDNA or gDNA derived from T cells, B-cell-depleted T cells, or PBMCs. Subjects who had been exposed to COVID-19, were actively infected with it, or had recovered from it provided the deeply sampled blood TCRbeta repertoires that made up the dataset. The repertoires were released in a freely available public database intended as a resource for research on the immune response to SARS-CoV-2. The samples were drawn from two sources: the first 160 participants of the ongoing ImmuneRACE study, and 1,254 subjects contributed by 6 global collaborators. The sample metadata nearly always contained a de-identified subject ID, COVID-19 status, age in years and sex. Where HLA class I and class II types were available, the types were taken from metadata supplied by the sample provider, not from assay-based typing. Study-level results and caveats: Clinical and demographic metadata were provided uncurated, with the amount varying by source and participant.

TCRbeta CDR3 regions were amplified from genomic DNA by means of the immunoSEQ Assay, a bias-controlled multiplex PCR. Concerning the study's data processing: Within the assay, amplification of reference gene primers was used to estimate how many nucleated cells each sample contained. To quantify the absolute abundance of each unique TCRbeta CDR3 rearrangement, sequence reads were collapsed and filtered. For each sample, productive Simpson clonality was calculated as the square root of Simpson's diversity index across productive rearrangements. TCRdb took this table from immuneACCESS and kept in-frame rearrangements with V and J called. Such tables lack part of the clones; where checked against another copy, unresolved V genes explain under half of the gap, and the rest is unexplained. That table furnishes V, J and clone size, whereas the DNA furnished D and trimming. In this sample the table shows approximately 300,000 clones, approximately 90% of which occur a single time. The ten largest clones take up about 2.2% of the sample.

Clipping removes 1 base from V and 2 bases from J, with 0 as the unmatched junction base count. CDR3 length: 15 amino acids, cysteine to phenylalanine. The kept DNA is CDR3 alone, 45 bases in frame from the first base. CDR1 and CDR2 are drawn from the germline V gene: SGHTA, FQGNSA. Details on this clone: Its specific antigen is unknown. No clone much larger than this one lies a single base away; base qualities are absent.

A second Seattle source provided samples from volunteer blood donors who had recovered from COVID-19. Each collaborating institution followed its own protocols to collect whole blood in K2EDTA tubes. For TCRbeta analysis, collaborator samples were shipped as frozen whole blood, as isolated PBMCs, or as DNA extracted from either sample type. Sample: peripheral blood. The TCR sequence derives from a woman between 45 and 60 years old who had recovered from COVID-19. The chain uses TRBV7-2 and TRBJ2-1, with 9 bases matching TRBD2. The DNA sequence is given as TGTGCCAGCAGCTTAGGACTAGCGGCCTACAATGAGCAGTTCTTC. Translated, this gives CASSLGLAAYNEQFF.